This T cell receptor (beta chain) was identified during a study of PD-1 blockade in classical Hodgkin lymphoma. General study findings and limits: Repertoire differences have undefined causes, possibly disease activity or prior therapy. Newly diagnosed patients were reported to exhibit reduced baseline TCR diversity relative to healthy donors.

Time point denoted: newly diagnosed, previously untreated cHL patient sample. Serving as comparison were PBMCs from newly diagnosed, untreated classical Hodgkin lymphoma, which were sequenced alongside the relapsed/refractory trial patients. Measured with immunoSEQ multiplex PCR; TCRdb has only the in-frame clones, and not every one. This sample has more than 15,000 clones, with roughly 87% found just once. Note on this clone: Its matching antigen is unknown.

The CDR3 totals 16 residues. Germline V gives CDR1 SGHTS, CDR2 YDEGEE. The ends were cut back, 5 bases at V and 1 base at J, with 15 bases in the middle. This sequence originates from a human donor with classical Hodgkin lymphoma. The chain uses TRBV5-8 and TRBJ2-2; D unresolved. Sequencing was carried out using peripheral blood mononuclear cells (PBMCs). The CDR3 here is CASRKRTVQNTGELFF. Here the CDR3 DNA reads TGTGCCAGCAGAAAACGGACGGTTCAGAACACCGGGGAGCTGTTTTTT.